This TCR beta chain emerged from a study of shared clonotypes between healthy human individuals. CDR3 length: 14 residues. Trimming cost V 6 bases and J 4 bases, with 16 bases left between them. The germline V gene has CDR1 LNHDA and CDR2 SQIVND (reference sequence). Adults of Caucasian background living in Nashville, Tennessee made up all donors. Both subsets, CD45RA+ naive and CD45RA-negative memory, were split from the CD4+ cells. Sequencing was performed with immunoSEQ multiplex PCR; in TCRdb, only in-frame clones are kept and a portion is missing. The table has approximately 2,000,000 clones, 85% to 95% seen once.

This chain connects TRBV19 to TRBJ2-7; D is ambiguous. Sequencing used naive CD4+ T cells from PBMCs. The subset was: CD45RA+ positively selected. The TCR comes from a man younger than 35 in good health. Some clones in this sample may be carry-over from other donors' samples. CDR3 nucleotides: TGTGCCAGTAGGGAACCGGGTCCAGATTACGAGCAGTACTTC. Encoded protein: CASREPGPDYEQYF.